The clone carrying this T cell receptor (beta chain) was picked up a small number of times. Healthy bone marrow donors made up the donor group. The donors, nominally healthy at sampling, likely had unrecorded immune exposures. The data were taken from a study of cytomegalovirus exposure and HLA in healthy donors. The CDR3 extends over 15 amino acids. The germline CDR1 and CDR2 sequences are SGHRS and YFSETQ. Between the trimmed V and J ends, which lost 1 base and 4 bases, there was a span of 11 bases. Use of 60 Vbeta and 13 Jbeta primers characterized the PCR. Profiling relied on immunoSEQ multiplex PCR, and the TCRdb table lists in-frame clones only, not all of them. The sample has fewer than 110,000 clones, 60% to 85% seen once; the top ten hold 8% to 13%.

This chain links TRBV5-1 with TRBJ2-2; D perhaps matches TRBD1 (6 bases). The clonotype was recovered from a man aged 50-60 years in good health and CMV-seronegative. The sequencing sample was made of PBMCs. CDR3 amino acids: CASSLSQGSTGELFF. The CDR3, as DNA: TGCGCCAGCAGCTTGTCACAGGGAAGCACCGGGGAGCTGTTTTTT.